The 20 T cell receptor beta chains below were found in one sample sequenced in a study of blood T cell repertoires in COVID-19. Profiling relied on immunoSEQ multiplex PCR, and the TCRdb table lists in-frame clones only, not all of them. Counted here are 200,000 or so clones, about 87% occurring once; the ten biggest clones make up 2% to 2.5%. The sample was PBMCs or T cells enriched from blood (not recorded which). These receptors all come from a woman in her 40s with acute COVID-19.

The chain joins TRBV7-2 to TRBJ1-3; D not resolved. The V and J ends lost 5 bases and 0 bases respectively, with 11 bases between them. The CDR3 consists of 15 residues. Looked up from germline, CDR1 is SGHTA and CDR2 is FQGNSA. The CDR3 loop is CASSPQRGSGNTIYF. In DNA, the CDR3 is TGTGCCAGCAGCCCCCAGAGAGGCTCTGGAAACACCATATATTTT.

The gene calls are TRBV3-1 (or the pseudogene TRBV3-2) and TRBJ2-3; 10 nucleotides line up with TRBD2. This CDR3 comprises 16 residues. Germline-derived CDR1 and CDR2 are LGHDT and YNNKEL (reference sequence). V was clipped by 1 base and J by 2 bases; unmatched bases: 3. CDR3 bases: TGTGCCAGCAGCCAAGGACTAGCGGGCCTCACAGATACGCAGTATTTT. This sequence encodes CASSQGLAGLTDTQYF.

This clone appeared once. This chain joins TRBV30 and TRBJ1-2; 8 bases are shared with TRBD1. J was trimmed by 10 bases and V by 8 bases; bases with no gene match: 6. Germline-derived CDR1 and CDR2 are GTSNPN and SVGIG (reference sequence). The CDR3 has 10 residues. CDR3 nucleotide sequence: TGTGCCACATCAGGGGGCACCTACACCTTC. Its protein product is CATSGGTYTF.

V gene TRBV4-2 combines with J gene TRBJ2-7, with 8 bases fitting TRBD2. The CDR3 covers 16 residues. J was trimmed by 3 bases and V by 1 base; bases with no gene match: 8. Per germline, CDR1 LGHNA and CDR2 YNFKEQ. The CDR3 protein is CASSQGSSGLNYEQYF. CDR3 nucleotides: TGTGCCAGCAGCCAAGGATCTAGCGGGCTGAACTACGAGCAGTACTTC.

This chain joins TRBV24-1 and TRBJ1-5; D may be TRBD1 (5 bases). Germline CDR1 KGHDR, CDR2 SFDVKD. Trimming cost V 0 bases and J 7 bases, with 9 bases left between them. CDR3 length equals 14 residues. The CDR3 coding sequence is TGTGCCACCAGTGATTTGGGGCAGGGCCAGCCCCAGCATTTT. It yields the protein CATSDLGQGQPQHF.

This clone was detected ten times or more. CDR3 sequence: CASSHTGALRTGELFF. The CDR3 DNA follows: TGTGCCAGCAGCCACACAGGGGCCCTGCGCACCGGGGAGCTGTTTTTT. The rearrangement links TRBV7-7 to TRBJ2-2; 7 bases match TRBD1. V lost 5 bases, J lost 4 bases, and 10 bases stayed unmatched. CDR1 is SSHAT, CDR2 FNYEAQ, per germline (reference sequence). The CDR3 runs to 16 residues.

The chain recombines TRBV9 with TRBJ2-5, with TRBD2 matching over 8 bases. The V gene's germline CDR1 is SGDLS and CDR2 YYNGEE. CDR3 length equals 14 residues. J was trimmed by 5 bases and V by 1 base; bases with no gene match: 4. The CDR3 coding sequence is TGTGCCAGCAGCGTAAGCGGGGGCCGGGAGACCCAGTACTTC. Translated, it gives CASSVSGGRETQYF.

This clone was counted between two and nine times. The CDR3 DNA reads as TGTGCCAGCAGCCGTTCTGACAGCTCCTATAATTCACCCCTCCACTTT. Residues: CASSRSDSSYNSPLHF. The chain combines TRBV7-2 with TRBJ1-6; perhaps TRBD1 as D (5 bases). CDR3 size: 16 residues. The V end was cut by 5 bases, the J end by 0 bases, with 11 bases between. Germline V CDR1 and CDR2: SGHTA, FQGNSA.

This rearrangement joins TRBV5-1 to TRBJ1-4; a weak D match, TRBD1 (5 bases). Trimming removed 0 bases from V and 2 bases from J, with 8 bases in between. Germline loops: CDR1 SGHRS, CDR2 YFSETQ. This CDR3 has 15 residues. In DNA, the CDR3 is TGCGCCAGCAGCTTGGTGGGGCGGACTAATGAAAAACTGTTTTTT. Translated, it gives CASSLVGRTNEKLFF.

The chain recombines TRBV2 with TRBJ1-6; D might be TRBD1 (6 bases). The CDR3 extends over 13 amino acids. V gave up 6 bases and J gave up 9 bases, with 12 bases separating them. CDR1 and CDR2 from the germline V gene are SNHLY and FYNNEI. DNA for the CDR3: TGTGCCAGCAGCATCGGACAGCGTTCACCCCTCCACTTT. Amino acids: CASSIGQRSPLHF.

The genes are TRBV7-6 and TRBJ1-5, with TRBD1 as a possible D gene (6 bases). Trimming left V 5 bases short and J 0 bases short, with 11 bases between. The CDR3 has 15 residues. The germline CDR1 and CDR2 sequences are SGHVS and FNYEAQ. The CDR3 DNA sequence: TGTGCCAGCAGCGTCCAACAGGGTAGCAATCAGCCCCAGCATTTT. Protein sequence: CASSVQQGSNQPQHF.

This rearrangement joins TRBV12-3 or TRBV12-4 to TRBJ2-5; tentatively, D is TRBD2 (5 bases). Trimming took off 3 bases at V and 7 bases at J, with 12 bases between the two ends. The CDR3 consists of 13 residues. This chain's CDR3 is CASSLRGRGTQYF. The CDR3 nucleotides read TGTGCCAGCAGTTTGAGAGGGCGCGGGACCCAGTACTTC.

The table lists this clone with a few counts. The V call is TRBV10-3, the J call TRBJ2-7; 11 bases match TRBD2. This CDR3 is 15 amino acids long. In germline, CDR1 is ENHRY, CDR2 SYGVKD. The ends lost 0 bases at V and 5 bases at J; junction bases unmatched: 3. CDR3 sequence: CAISESASGRNEQYV. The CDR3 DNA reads TGTGCCATCAGTGAGTCGGCTAGCGGGAGGAACGAGCAGTACGTC.

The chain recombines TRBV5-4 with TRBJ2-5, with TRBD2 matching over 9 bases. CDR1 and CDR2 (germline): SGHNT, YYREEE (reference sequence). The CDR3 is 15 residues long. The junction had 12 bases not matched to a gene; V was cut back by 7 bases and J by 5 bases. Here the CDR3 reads CASHIRRGGPETQYF. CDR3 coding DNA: TGTGCCAGCCATATCCGGCGGGGGGGCCCCGAGACCCAGTACTTC.

The CDR3 is CASSLGREGGQPQHF. In DNA form, the CDR3 reads TGTGCCAGCAGCTTGGGGAGGGAGGGAGGTCAGCCCCAGCATTTT. The rearrangement links TRBV5-4 to TRBJ1-5; D ambiguous. This CDR3 spans 15 amino acids. Germline V gene data show CDR1 as SGHNT and CDR2 as YYREEE (reference sequence). Trimming took off 0 bases at V and 6 bases at J, with 13 bases between the two ends.

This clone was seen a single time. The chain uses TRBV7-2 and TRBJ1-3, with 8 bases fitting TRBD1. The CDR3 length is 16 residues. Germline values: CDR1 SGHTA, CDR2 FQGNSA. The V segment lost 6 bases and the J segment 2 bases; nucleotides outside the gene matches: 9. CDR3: CASSFQPGGPGNTIYF. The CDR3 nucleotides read TGTGCCAGCAGTTTTCAACCAGGGGGCCCTGGAAACACCATATATTTT.

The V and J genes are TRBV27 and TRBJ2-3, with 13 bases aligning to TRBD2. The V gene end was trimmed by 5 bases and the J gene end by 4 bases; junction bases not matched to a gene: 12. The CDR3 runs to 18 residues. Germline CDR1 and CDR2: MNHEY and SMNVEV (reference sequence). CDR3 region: CASSPGHGLAGASDTQYF. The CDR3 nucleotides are TGTGCCAGCAGTCCAGGACATGGACTAGCGGGAGCCTCAGATACGCAGTATTTT.

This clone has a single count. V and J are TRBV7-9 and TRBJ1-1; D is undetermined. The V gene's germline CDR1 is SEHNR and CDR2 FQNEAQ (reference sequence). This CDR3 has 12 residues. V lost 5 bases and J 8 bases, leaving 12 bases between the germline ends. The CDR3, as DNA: TGTGCCAGCAGCCGGGGTACCCGAGAAGCTTTCTTT. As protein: CASSRGTREAFF.

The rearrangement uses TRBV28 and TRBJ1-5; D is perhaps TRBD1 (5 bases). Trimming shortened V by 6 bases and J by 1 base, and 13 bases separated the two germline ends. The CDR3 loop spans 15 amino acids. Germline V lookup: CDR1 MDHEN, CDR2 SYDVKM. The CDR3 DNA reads TGTGCCAGCAGGAAACGTCGGGGGAGCAATCAGCCCCAGCATTTT. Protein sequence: CASRKRRGSNQPQHF.

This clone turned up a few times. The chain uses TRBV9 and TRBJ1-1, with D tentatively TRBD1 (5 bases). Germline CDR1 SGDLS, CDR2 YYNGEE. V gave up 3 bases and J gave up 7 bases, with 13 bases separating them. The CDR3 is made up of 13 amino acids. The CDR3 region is CASSGQGGVEAFF. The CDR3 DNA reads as TGTGCCAGCAGCGGTCAAGGAGGGGTTGAAGCTTTCTTT.